The sequence of this T cell receptor beta chain was determined in a study of blood T cells in healthy people across ages. Then a second PCR, running about 6 to 11 cycles, was carried out with a sample-barcoded 5' primer and a J-beta primer mix. One entry per CDR3 protein, called by TCRdb with MiXCR from the 5' RACE reads. The data show 800,000 to 950,000 distinct CDR3 sequences, about 28% seen once. Trimming removed 1 base from V and 5 bases from J, with 11 bases in between. The CDR3 has 14 amino acids. This clonotype appeared many times. This sample was shared with a second study, whose subject was T cells of mothers and their children. From that study: An overlap that was slightly higher, though non-significant, was seen in related mother-child pairs versus unrelated pairs.

Sequencing was done on a sample of blood. The receptor was isolated from a woman aged 40 to 55 in good health. The chain recombines TRBV12-3 or TRBV12-4 with TRBJ1-2, with D possibly being TRBD1 (5 bases). Here the CDR3 reads CASSLVAGGYGYTF. CDR3 DNA: TGTGCCAGCAGTTTAGTCGCGGGGGGGTATGGCTACACCTTC.